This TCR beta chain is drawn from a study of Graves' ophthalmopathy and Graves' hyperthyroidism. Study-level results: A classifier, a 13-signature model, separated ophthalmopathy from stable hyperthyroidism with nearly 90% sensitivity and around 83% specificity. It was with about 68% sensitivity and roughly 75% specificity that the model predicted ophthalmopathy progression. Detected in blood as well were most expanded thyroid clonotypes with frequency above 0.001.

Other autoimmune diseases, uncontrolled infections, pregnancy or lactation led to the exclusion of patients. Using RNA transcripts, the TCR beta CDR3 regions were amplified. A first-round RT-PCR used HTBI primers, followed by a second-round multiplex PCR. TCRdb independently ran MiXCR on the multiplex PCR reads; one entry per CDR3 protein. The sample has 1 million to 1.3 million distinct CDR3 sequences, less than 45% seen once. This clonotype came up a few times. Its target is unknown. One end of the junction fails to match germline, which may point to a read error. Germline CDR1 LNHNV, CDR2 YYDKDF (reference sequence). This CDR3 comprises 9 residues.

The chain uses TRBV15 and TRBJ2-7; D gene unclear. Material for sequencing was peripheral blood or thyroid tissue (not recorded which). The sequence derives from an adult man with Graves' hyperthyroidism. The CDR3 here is CASSTPHYF. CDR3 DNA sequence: TGTGCCAGCAGCACGCCCCATTACTTC.